These 28 T cell receptor beta chains originate from one sample sequenced in a study of blood T cell repertoires in COVID-19. Assay used: immunoSEQ multiplex PCR; TCRdb lists only in-frame clones, some missing. The sample contains about 150,000 clones, about 80% of which appear only once. Sequencing used PBMCs or T cells enriched from blood (not recorded which). These TCRs come from a man between 45 and 60 years old who had recovered from COVID-19.

V gene TRBV4-3 combines with J gene TRBJ1-4; D gene ambiguous. V was trimmed by 1 base and J by 0 bases, leaving 9 bases between them. The CDR3 sequence is 16 residues long. The V gene's germline CDR1 is LGHNA and CDR2 YSLEER. In nucleotides, the CDR3 is TGCGCCAGCAGCCAAGCACTCAGGACAACTAATGAAAAACTGTTTTTT. As protein: CASSQALRTTNEKLFF.

DNA of the CDR3: TGTGCCAGCAGTGACCCTGCGACAGGGCTCAATGAGCAGTTCTTC. Its protein product is CASSDPATGLNEQFF. The V call is TRBV25-1, the J call TRBJ2-1, with 7 bases aligning to TRBD1. The junction had 8 bases not matched to a gene; V was cut back by 3 bases and J by 6 bases. The CDR3 contains 15 residues. Germline V gene sequence: CDR1 MGHDK, CDR2 SYGVNS.

The chain is built from TRBV24-1 and TRBJ1-4; 9 positions match TRBD1. After removal of 4 bases from V and 8 bases from J, the junction contained 10 bases not matched to a gene. CDR3 size: 16 residues. Germline CDR1 KGHDR, CDR2 SFDVKD. CDR3 sequence: CATSDPTGGEGEKLFF. The CDR3 coding sequence is TGTGCCACCAGTGACCCTACAGGGGGCGAGGGCGAAAAACTGTTTTTT.

V usage is TRBV7-2 and J usage is TRBJ2-7; 10 bases agree with TRBD1. This CDR3 spans 14 amino acids. The V gene's germline CDR1 is SGHTA and CDR2 FQGNSA. Unmatched junction bases numbered 2, after V lost 4 bases and J lost 2 bases. Here the CDR3 DNA reads TGTGCCAGCAGCTCGGACAGGGGGGCCTACGAGCAGTACTTC. As protein: CASSSDRGAYEQYF.

This chain links TRBV7-3 with TRBJ1-2; 9 bases agree with TRBD1. V trimming: 2 bases; J trimming: 8 bases; junction bases outside the gene matches: 6. The length of the CDR3 is 14 residues. Germline CDR1 and CDR2: SGHTA and FQGTGA. CDR3 sequence: CASSLYGTGNGYTF. Written as DNA, the CDR3 is TGTGCCAGCAGCTTATATGGGACAGGGAACGGCTACACCTTC.

This clone was seen once. CDR3 DNA: TGTGCCAGCAGTTTCCAGGCCAGCTATGGCTACACCTTC. The encoded protein is CASSFQASYGYTF. This rearrangement joins TRBV12-3 or TRBV12-4 to TRBJ1-2; D call uncertain. V lost 3 bases, J lost 4 bases, and 9 bases lay in between. The CDR3 covers 13 residues.

The J gene is TRBJ1-2, the V gene TRBV10-2, with TRBD1 as a possible D gene (5 bases). Germline values: CDR1 WSHSY, CDR2 SAAADI. This CDR3 contains 16 residues. Trimming left V 7 bases short and J 8 bases short, with 26 bases between. In nucleotides, the CDR3 is TGCGCCAGCACCCCTCCCCCCGGCAGGGCGACTTCGGGCTACACCTTC. Translating it yields CASTPPPGRATSGYTF.

The rearrangement joins TRBV4-3 to TRBJ1-5; D unresolved. V was clipped by 0 bases and J by 8 bases, with 8 bases between them. The CDR3 covers 13 residues. Germline CDR1 LGHNA, CDR2 YSLEER. The CDR3 spells CASSQERVEPQHF. CDR3 bases: TGCGCCAGCAGCCAAGAACGAGTTGAGCCCCAGCATTTT.

The chain employs TRBV29-1 and TRBJ1-5, with D hard to call. Deletions cut 5 bases from V and 4 bases from J, with 12 bases between. The CDR3 sequence is 13 residues long. The germline V gene encodes CDR1 SQVTM and CDR2 ANQGSEA. CDR3 DNA: TGCAGCGTTCGAGACAACCTAAATCAGCCCCAGCATTTT. Protein: CSVRDNLNQPQHF. Full variable domain (missing parts from reference TRBV29-1 and TRBJ1-5): SAVISQKPSRDICQRGTSLTIQCQVDSQVTMMFWYRQQPGQSLTLIATANQGSEATYESGFVIDKFPISRPNLTFSTLTVSNMSPEDSSIYLCSVRDNLNQPQHFGDGTRLSIL.

The V and J genes are TRBV6-2 or TRBV6-3 and TRBJ1-5, with a possible D match to TRBD1 (5 bases). The length of the CDR3 is 15 residues. Germline lookup yields CDR1 MNHEY and CDR2 SVGEGT. Deletions cut 5 bases from V and 4 bases from J, with 15 bases between. The CDR3 DNA reads as TGTGCCAGCAGTCCACCCGGGGGGGGGAATCAGCCCCAGCATTTT. Its translation: CASSPPGGGNQPQHF.

V is TRBV19 and J is TRBJ2-7; tentatively, D is TRBD1 (6 bases). This CDR3 spans 14 amino acids. Germline assignment: CDR1 LNHDA and CDR2 SQIVND (reference sequence). Trimming cost V 3 bases and J 3 bases, with 12 bases left between them. CDR3 DNA: TGTGCCAGTAGTATTCAGGGGATCGGCTACGAGCAGTACTTC. Amino acid sequence: CASSIQGIGYEQYF.

This clone was counted once. The rearrangement uses TRBV9 and TRBJ2-3; 7 bases are a match to TRBD1. The CDR3 loop spans 16 amino acids. V shed 0 bases, J shed 0 bases, and the junction held 4 bases outside the gene matches. The germline V gene encodes CDR1 SGDLS and CDR2 YYNGEE. CDR3 coding DNA: TGTGCCAGCAGCGTAGATCCGGGACAGAGCACAGATACGCAGTATTTT. This gives the protein CASSVDPGQSTDTQYF. Drawing the rest from reference TRBV9 and TRBJ2-3, the complete variable domain is DSGVTQTPKHLITATGQRVTLRCSPRSGDLSVYWYQQSLDQGLQFLIQYYNGEERAKGNILERFSAQQFPDLHSELNLSSLELGDSALYFCASSVDPGQSTDTQYFGPGTRLTVL.

A note on this clone: Other DNA sequences of this sample code for an identical CDR3. The V gene is TRBV2, the J gene TRBJ1-6; possibly TRBD1 for D (6 bases). Trimming took off 2 bases at V and 7 bases at J, with 9 bases between the two ends. Per germline, CDR1 SNHLY and CDR2 FYNNEI. The CDR3 consists of 14 residues. CDR3 nucleotides: TGTGCCAGCAGTGAACAGGGGAGAAATTCACCCCTCCACTTT. Translating gives CASSEQGRNSPLHF.

The chain has TRBV28 and TRBJ1-4; weak D call: TRBD1 (6 bases). The CDR3 extends over 16 amino acids. Trimming cost V 3 bases and J 0 bases, with 11 bases left between them. CDR1 and CDR2 from the germline V gene are MDHEN and SYDVKM. The CDR3 sequence: CASSFIRGATNEKLFF. Written as DNA, the CDR3 is TGTGCCAGCAGTTTTATCAGGGGAGCAACTAATGAAAAACTGTTTTTT.

The chain has TRBV28 and TRBJ1-5; 9 bases match TRBD1. Germline CDR1 MDHEN, CDR2 SYDVKM. With V trimmed by 8 bases and J by 6 bases, 11 bases remained unmatched. The CDR3 has 15 residues. Written as DNA, the CDR3 is TGTGCCAGCGGGGTAGGGACAGGGTGGAGTCAGCCCCAGCATTTT. Translating it yields CASGVGTGWSQPQHF.

This chain joins TRBV3-1 (or the pseudogene TRBV3-2) and TRBJ2-2; 8 nucleotides match TRBD2. Losses at the gene ends were 0 bases for V and 2 bases for J; bases not matched to a gene: 5. The CDR3 runs 17 residues. CDR1 is LGHDT and CDR2 is YNNKEL in the germline V gene (reference sequence). CDR3 nucleotides: TGTGCCAGCAGCCAAGATTTTAGCGGGGCAAACACCGGGGAGCTGTTTTTT. Translating gives CASSQDFSGANTGELFF.

The V gene is TRBV5-1, the J gene TRBJ1-2; 8 positions agree with TRBD1. The V segment lost 0 bases and the J segment 6 bases; nucleotides outside the gene matches: 4. Per germline, CDR1 SGHRS and CDR2 YFSETQ. The CDR3 spans 14 residues. For the CDR3, the DNA is TGCGCCAGCAGCTTGGGAGGACAGGGCGATGGCTACACCTTC. Its translation: CASSLGGQGDGYTF. The full variable domain, its missing parts supplied by reference TRBV5-1 and TRBJ1-2, is KAGVTQTPRYLIKTRGQQVTLSCSPISGHRSVSWYQQTPGQGLQFLFEYFSETQRNKGNFPGRFSGRQFSNSRSEMNVSTLELGDSALYLCASSLGGQGDGYTFGSGTRLTVV.

The rearrangement uses TRBV6-6 and TRBJ1-5; D is possibly TRBD1 (5 bases). From germline, CDR1 is MNHNY and CDR2 SVGAGI (reference sequence). Trimming pared 4 bases from V and 4 bases from J, leaving 8 bases between. This CDR3 region has 13 residues. The CDR3 DNA sequence: TGTGCCAGCAGTTCTCAGGGAAATCAGCCCCAGCATTTT. This translates into CASSSQGNQPQHF.

This rearrangement joins TRBV27 to TRBJ1-2; 8 bases map to TRBD1. V lost 6 bases to trimming and J lost 7 bases; unmatched junction nucleotides: 10. Germline CDR1 is MNHEY and CDR2 is SMNVEV (reference sequence). The CDR3 is 14 amino acids. CDR3 nucleotides: TGTGCCAGCAGCCGTGGACAGGGTGCTACTGGCTACACCTTC. It yields the protein CASSRGQGATGYTF.

This clone was detected a few times. The chain combines TRBV29-1 with TRBJ1-1, with D possibly matching TRBD1 (5 bases). V shed 4 bases and J shed 0 bases, with 15 bases lying between them. Germline V gives CDR1 SQVTM, CDR2 ANQGSEA. The CDR3 spans 15 residues. In DNA form, the CDR3 reads TGCAGCGTTGCCGACAGAAGAAGCATGAACACTGAAGCTTTCTTT. This gives the protein CSVADRRSMNTEAFF.

J is TRBJ2-2 and V is TRBV11-3; D ambiguous. This CDR3 spans 15 amino acids. V was shortened by 5 bases and J by 0 bases, with 10 bases between the two germline ends. The germline V gene encodes CDR1 SGHNT and CDR2 YENEEA. The chain's CDR3 is CASSPKTANTGELFF. Here the CDR3 DNA reads TGTGCCAGCAGCCCTAAAACGGCGAACACCGGGGAGCTGTTTTTT.

The rearrangement uses TRBV25-1 and TRBJ1-4; 8 bases match TRBD1. Germline trimming cut 7 bases from V and 8 bases from J; bases unmatched to any gene: 9. This CDR3 region has 14 residues. The V gene's germline CDR1 is MGHDK and CDR2 SYGVNS. CDR3 nucleotide sequence: TGTGCCAGCAATGGACAGGGACAAGCAGAAAAACTGTTTTTT. This translates into CASNGQGQAEKLFF. The whole variable domain, filled in from reference TRBV25-1 and TRBJ1-4, reads EADIYQTPRYLVIGTGKKITLECSQTMGHDKMYWYQQDPGMELHLIHYSYGVNSTEKGDLSSESTVSRIRTEHFPLTLESARPSHTSQYLCASNGQGQAEKLFFGSGTQLSVL.

This rearrangement joins TRBV7-2 to TRBJ1-5; D possibly corresponds to TRBD1 (6 bases). The V gene's germline CDR1 is SGHTA and CDR2 FQGNSA. This CDR3 region has 15 residues. V was cut by 1 base and J by 4 bases, with 11 bases left in between. The CDR3 sequence is CASSLGGGPNQPQHF. The DNA for the CDR3 is TGTGCCAGCAGCTTAGGGGGGGGCCCTAATCAGCCCCAGCATTTT.

This clone has only a few counts. V usage is TRBV4-3 and J usage is TRBJ1-2; D is unresolved. V shed 0 bases and J shed 6 bases, with 14 bases lying between them. CDR3 length: 15 amino acids. Germline CDR1 is LGHNA and CDR2 is YSLEER. CDR3 residues: CASSQDIDRQDGYTF. In nucleotides, the CDR3 is TGCGCCAGCAGCCAAGATATTGACCGCCAGGATGGCTACACCTTC.

V usage is TRBV6-4 and J usage is TRBJ1-1; 9 nucleotides align to TRBD1. V dropped 4 bases and J dropped 8; count of bases not matched to a gene: 14. Germline CDR1 is MRHNA and CDR2 is SNTAGT. This CDR3 region has 16 residues. The CDR3 spells CASSVSLGDRAEEAFF. The CDR3 DNA reads TGTGCCAGCAGTGTATCTTTGGGGGACAGGGCTGAGGAAGCTTTCTTT.

This chain joins TRBV9 and TRBJ1-6; D gene uncertain. The length of the CDR3 is 13 residues. V was pared by 3 bases and J by 13 bases, with 14 bases between. CDR1 and CDR2 (germline): SGDLS, YYNGEE. The DNA for the CDR3 is TGTGCCAGCAGCGCGGATGAGGGTGGGCCCCTCCACTTT. Residues: CASSADEGGPLHF.

This chain links TRBV4-3 with TRBJ1-1; perhaps TRBD1 as D (5 bases). Trimming shortened V by 0 bases and J by 0 bases, and 11 bases separated the two germline ends. Per the germline V gene, CDR1 is LGHNA and CDR2 is YSLEER. The CDR3 is made up of 16 amino acids. The DNA of the CDR3 is TGCGCCAGCAGCCAAGACCGGCAGGGCCTGAACACTGAAGCTTTCTTT. Translation: CASSQDRQGLNTEAFF.

This chain joins TRBV5-1 and TRBJ2-2; the D gene is possibly TRBD2 (7 bases). CDR3 length: 16 residues. Germline V CDR1 and CDR2: SGHRS, YFSETQ. Between the trimmed V and J ends, which lost 6 bases and 4 bases, there was a span of 19 bases. CDR3 coding DNA: TGCGCCAGCAACAGGGACGCCCGGGGGGCCACCGGGGAGCTGTTTTTT. Translation gives CASNRDARGATGELFF.